A selection of T cell receptor beta chains follows, all from one sample in a study of cytomegalovirus exposure and HLA in healthy donors. Assay used: immunoSEQ multiplex PCR; TCRdb lists only in-frame clones, some missing. Of under 200,000 clones in the sample, around 75% are singletons; the top ten hold under 1.5%. The sample consisted of PBMCs. Receptors originate from a man younger than 30 in good health and CMV-seronegative. The CDR3 runs from the conserved cysteine through the conserved F or W. The order of the fields is CDR3 length, clone size, J gene, V gene, CDR3 protein. Expanded clones get a size class; other rows say once, few or many, or leave the size out.

CDR3 length: 17; clone size: -; J gene: TRBJ2-3; V gene: TRBV5-1; CDR3 protein: CASSLARGQIGTDTQYF
CDR3 length: 13; clone size: -; J gene: TRBJ2-1; V gene: TRBV19; CDR3 protein: CASNPSVYNEQFF
CDR3 length: 18; clone size: -; J gene: TRBJ2-5; V gene: TRBV13; CDR3 protein: CASTLSLAGGPVRETQYF
CDR3 length: 13; clone size: -; J gene: TRBJ2-2; V gene: TRBV7-9; CDR3 protein: CSSSSGGTGELFF
CDR3 length: 15; clone size: -; J gene: TRBJ2-7; V gene: TRBV7-2; CDR3 protein: CASSSRTVSSYEQYF
CDR3 length: 15; clone size: few; J gene: TRBJ2-1; V gene: TRBV9; CDR3 protein: CASSVGGTGNNEQFF
CDR3 length: 15; clone size: -; J gene: TRBJ2-5; V gene: TRBV7-2; CDR3 protein: CASSLSRGSRETQYF
CDR3 length: 13; clone size: -; J gene: TRBJ2-5; V gene: TRBV14; CDR3 protein: CASSPGVRQTQYF
CDR3 length: 15; clone size: -; J gene: TRBJ2-6; V gene: TRBV5-1; CDR3 protein: CASRPSVSGANVLTF
CDR3 length: 12; clone size: -; J gene: TRBJ1-2; V gene: TRBV14; CDR3 protein: CASSQERDGYTF